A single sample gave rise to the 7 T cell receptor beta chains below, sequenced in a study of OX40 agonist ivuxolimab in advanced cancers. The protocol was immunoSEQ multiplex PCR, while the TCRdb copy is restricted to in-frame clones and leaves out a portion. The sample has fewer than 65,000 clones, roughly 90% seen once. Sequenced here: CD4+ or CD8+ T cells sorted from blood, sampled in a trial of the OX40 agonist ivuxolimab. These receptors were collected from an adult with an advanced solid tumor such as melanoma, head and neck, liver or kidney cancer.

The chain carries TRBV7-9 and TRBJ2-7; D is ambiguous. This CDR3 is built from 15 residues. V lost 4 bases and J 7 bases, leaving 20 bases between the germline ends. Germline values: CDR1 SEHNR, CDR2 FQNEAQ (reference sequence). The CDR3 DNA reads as TGTGCCAGCAGCTCAAGTCAGCTCCTAGTTGAAGAGCAGTACTTC. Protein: CASSSSQLLVEEQYF.

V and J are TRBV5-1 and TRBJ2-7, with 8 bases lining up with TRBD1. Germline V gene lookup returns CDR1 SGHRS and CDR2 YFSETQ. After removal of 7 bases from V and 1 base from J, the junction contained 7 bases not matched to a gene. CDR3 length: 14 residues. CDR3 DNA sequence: TGCGCCAGCTTTCCGGGACAGGCATCCTACGAGCAGTACTTC. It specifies CASFPGQASYEQYF.

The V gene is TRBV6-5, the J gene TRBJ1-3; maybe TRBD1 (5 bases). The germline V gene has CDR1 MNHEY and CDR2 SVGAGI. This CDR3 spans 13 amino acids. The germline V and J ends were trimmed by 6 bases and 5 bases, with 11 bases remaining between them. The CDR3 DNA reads TGTGCCAGCAGAGGTGGGGCTAGAAACACCATATATTTT. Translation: CASRGGARNTIYF.

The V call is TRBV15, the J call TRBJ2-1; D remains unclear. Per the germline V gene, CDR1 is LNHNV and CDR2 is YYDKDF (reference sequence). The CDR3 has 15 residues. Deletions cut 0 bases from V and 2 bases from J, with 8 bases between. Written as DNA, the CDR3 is TGTGCCACCAGCAGAGATCGTACACCCTACAATGAGCAGTTCTTC. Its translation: CATSRDRTPYNEQFF.

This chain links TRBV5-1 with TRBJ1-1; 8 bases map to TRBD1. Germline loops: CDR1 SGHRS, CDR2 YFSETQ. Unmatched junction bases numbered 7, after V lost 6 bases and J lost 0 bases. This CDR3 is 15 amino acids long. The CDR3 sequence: CASTYSTGVNTEAFF. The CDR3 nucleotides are TGCGCCAGCACATACTCGACAGGGGTGAACACTGAAGCTTTCTTT.

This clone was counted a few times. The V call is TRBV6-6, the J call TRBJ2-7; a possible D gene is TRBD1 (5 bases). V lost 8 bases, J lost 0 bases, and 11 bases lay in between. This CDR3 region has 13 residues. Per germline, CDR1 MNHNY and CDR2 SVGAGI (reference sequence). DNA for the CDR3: TGTGCCAGCGGAACAGACAGCTCCTACGAGCAGTACTTC. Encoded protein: CASGTDSSYEQYF.

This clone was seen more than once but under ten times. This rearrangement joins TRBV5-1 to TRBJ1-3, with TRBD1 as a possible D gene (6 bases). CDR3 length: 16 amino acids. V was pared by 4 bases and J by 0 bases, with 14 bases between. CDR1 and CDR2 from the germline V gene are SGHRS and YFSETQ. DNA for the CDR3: TGCGCCAGCAGCCCACAGGGCCTAAGCTCTGGAAACACCATATATTTT. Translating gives CASSPQGLSSGNTIYF.